This T cell receptor beta chain was obtained from a study of blood T cells in healthy people across ages. The germline V gene has CDR1 MNHEY and CDR2 SVGEGT. There are 14 residues in the CDR3. Trimming took off 2 bases at V and 2 bases at J, with 9 bases between the two ends. In this sample, this clonotype turned up a few times. Its specificity is unknown. Study observations and caveats: Among T cells, TCR beta diversity per million cells dropped roughly linearly as age rose. One million T cells yielded diversity estimates that were considered underestimates.

Sample-barcoded 5' priming and a J-beta primer mix drove a second PCR of about 6 to 12 cycles. TCRdb re-analysed the 5' RACE reads in MiXCR, keeping a single row per CDR3 protein. The table shows under 1 million distinct CDR3 sequences, with under 55% occurring only once. The rearrangement joins TRBV6-2 or TRBV6-3 to TRBJ2-5; a weak D match, TRBD2 (6 bases). The sample consisted of blood. This receptor was obtained from a man between 60 and 75 years old in good health. The CDR3 coding sequence is TGTGCCAGCAGTTACGCGGGAAGACAAGAGACCCAGTACTTC. This translates into CASSYAGRQETQYF.